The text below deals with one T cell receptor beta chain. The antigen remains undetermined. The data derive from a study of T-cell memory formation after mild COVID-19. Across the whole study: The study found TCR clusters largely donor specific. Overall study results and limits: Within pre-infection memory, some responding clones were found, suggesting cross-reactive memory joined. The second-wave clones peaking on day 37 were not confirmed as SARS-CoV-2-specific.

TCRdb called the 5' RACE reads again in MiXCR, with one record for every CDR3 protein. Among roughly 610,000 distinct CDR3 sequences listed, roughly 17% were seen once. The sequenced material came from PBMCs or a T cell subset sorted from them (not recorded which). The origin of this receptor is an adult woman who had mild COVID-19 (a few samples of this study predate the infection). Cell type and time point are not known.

The CDR3 nucleotides read TGTGCCAGTAGTCCGGGACTAGAGTTAAACATTCAGTACTTC. Translated: CASSPGLELNIQYF. V usage is TRBV19 and J usage is TRBJ2-4; 8 nucleotides align to TRBD2. V was pared by 5 bases and J by 6 bases, with 6 bases of the junction left unmatched. Germline V gene data show CDR1 as LNHDA and CDR2 as SQIVND (reference sequence). This CDR3 is 14 amino acids long.